Below are 19 T cell receptor beta chains sequenced from a single sample in a study of shared clonotypes between healthy human individuals. This table comes from immunoSEQ multiplex PCR, and its TCRdb copy is limited to in-frame clones, with some not included. The sample has about 1.5 million clones, approximately 98% seen once. The specimen was naive CD4+ T cells sorted from blood. This sample's subset: CD45RA+ positively selected. The receptors come from a young man in good health.

The chain couples TRBV25-1 to TRBJ2-1; 8 nucleotides line up with TRBD1. Germline loops: CDR1 MGHDK, CDR2 SYGVNS. Trimming took 5 bases from V and 7 from J; bases not matched to a gene: 7. The CDR3 runs 14 residues. The CDR3, as DNA: TGTGCCAGCAGTAGGGACAGGACTTTGAATGAGCAGTTCTTC. Protein sequence: CASSRDRTLNEQFF.

The CDR3 coding sequence is TGCGCCAGCAGCCAAGAATGGGGCAGTTTAAACTATGGCTACACCTTC. The encoded protein is CASSQEWGSLNYGYTF. The chain links TRBV4-1 to TRBJ1-2, with D possibly being TRBD1 (5 bases). This CDR3 comprises 16 residues. V lost 0 bases to trimming and J lost 2 bases, with 13 bases between them. Germline assignment: CDR1 MGHRA and CDR2 YSYEKL.

The V gene is TRBV2, the J gene TRBJ2-7, with D tentatively TRBD1 (6 bases). CDR3 length: 15 amino acids. Trimming shortened V by 2 bases and J by 7 bases, and 18 bases separated the two germline ends. Germline CDR1 is SNHLY and CDR2 is FYNNEI. The CDR3 DNA follows: TGTGCCAGCAGTGAAAGAATGGGGGCCGAAGGGGAGCAGTACTTC. Translating it yields CASSERMGAEGEQYF.

The chain uses TRBV2 and TRBJ1-5; D call uncertain. The ends were cut back, 6 bases at V and 4 bases at J, with 13 bases in the middle. The CDR3 contains 14 residues. Looked up from germline, CDR1 is SNHLY and CDR2 is FYNNEI. CDR3 amino acids: CASSLDLSNQPQHF. CDR3 in DNA: TGTGCCAGCAGCCTCGACCTCAGTAATCAGCCCCAGCATTTT. Full variable domain (rest looked up from reference TRBV2 and TRBJ1-5): EPEVTQTPSHQVTQMGQEVILRCVPISNHLYFYWYRQILGQKVEFLVSFYNNEISEKSEIFDDQFSVERPDGSNFTLKIRSTKLEDSAMYFCASSLDLSNQPQHFGDGTRLSIL.

V gene TRBV5-1 combines with J gene TRBJ2-7; TRBD2 matches 8 bases. This CDR3 has 15 amino acids. Per germline, CDR1 SGHRS and CDR2 YFSETQ. Trimming removed 0 bases from V and 4 bases from J; junction bases left unmatched: 6. CDR3 DNA sequence: TGCGCCAGCAGCTTGGTTACTAGCGGCTTATACGAGCAGTACTTC. It specifies CASSLVTSGLYEQYF.

The chain carries TRBV28 and TRBJ1-1; D gene uncertain. The V and J ends lost 6 bases and 5 bases respectively, with 16 bases between them. CDR1 is MDHEN, CDR2 SYDVKM, per germline. The CDR3 loop spans 14 amino acids. The CDR3 loop is CASRPGLGWTEAFF. CDR3 DNA: TGTGCCAGCAGGCCCGGGTTGGGGTGGACTGAAGCTTTCTTT.

V and J are TRBV27 and TRBJ1-4; TRBD1 is a possible D gene (6 bases). The CDR3 consists of 15 residues. Trimming removed 8 bases from V and 3 bases from J, with 16 bases in between. Germline CDR1 MNHEY, CDR2 SMNVEV (reference sequence). This CDR3 is CASRRTDRPNEKLFF. CDR3 coding DNA: TGTGCCAGCCGCAGAACGGACAGACCTAATGAAAAACTGTTTTTT.

The genes are TRBV2 and TRBJ1-1; weak D call: TRBD1 (6 bases). This CDR3 comprises 14 residues. From germline, CDR1 is SNHLY and CDR2 FYNNEI. The ends were cut back, 4 bases at V and 6 bases at J, with 15 bases in the middle. CDR3 protein: CASSVGASGSEAFF. In DNA form, the CDR3 reads TGTGCCAGCAGTGTGGGGGCCTCGGGGTCTGAAGCTTTCTTT.

The gene calls are TRBV5-6 and TRBJ2-1; D is perhaps TRBD1 (6 bases). V lost 3 bases to trimming and J lost 13 bases, with 11 bases between them. Looked up from germline, CDR1 is SGHDT and CDR2 is YYEEEE. This CDR3 is built from 11 residues. CDR3 coding DNA: TGTGCCAGCAGCTATGGACAGAAACAGTTCTTC. It specifies CASSYGQKQFF.

The chain uses TRBV6-1 and TRBJ2-7; D is undetermined. The length of the CDR3 is 12 residues. The V gene lost 7 bases and the J gene lost 2 bases, with 9 bases spanning the gap. The germline gives CDR1 MNHNS, CDR2 SASEGT. CDR3 amino acids: CASMGAAYEQYF. Here the CDR3 DNA reads TGTGCCAGCATGGGCGCGGCCTACGAGCAGTACTTC.

The chain links TRBV5-1 to TRBJ2-2; D gene uncertain. Trimming shortened V by 3 bases and J by 0 bases, and 6 bases separated the two germline ends. The germline CDR1 and CDR2 sequences are SGHRS and YFSETQ. The CDR3 is 14 residues long. The CDR3 spells CASSSTANTGELFF. CDR3 sequence (DNA): TGCGCCAGCAGCTCCACAGCGAACACCGGGGAGCTGTTTTTT.

V and J are TRBV6-5 and TRBJ2-7, with TRBD2 matching over 9 bases. Germline assignment: CDR1 MNHEY and CDR2 SVGAGI. This CDR3 is built from 16 residues. V dropped 4 bases and J dropped 5; count of bases not matched to a gene: 12. This CDR3 reads CASSLTSGSFRNEQYF. CDR3 nucleotides: TGTGCCAGCAGTTTAACTAGCGGGTCTTTTAGAAACGAGCAGTACTTC.

The chain joins TRBV11-2 to TRBJ1-4; D call uncertain. The germline V gene encodes CDR1 SGHAT and CDR2 FQNNGV. V was clipped by 0 bases and J by 4 bases, with 12 bases between them. The CDR3 runs 16 residues. In DNA, the CDR3 is TGTGCCAGCAGCTTAGAGTCCCCCGTCAGTAATGAAAAACTGTTTTTT. This codes for CASSLESPVSNEKLFF.

The chain employs TRBV5-4 and TRBJ1-2; perhaps TRBD1 as D (5 bases). The CDR3 runs to 15 residues. Germline V lookup: CDR1 SGHNT, CDR2 YYREEE (reference sequence). The V end lost 0 bases, the J end lost 8 bases, and 17 bases lay between the germline ends. CDR3 nucleotide sequence: TGTGCCAGCAGCTTGGGTTGGGGACCCAATGTGGGCTACACCTTC. This encodes CASSLGWGPNVGYTF.

The CDR3 region is CASSDIGQGADGYTF. CDR3 coding DNA: TGTGCCAGCAGCGACATCGGACAGGGGGCTGATGGCTACACCTTC. V is TRBV7-2 and J is TRBJ1-2; 11 nucleotides match TRBD1. The germline V gene has CDR1 SGHTA and CDR2 FQGNSA. The CDR3 totals 15 residues. The ends lost 5 bases at V and 6 bases at J; junction bases unmatched: 8.

The chain couples TRBV4-3 to TRBJ1-2, with 9 bases that match TRBD1. J was trimmed by 1 base and V by 4 bases; bases with no gene match: 4. The CDR3 runs to 15 residues. CDR1 LGHNA and CDR2 YSLEER come from the germline V gene. In nucleotides, the CDR3 is TGCGCCAGCAGCCTCCGGACAGGGGTTAACTATGGCTACACCTTC. Translation gives CASSLRTGVNYGYTF.

This clone was picked up one time. CDR3 sequence: CASRLGNQPQHF. The CDR3 DNA follows: TGTGCAAGTCGCTTAGGGAACCAGCCCCAGCATTTT. The chain links TRBV12-2 to TRBJ1-5. TRBV12-2 is reported as a pseudogene. This CDR3 spans 12 amino acids.

This rearrangement joins TRBV18 to TRBJ1-1; the match to TRBD1 covers 8 bases. The germline CDR1 and CDR2 sequences are KGHSH and LQKENI. With 6 bases clipped from V and 8 bases from J, the junction kept 14 bases outside the gene matches. This CDR3 has 15 residues. CDR3 nucleotides: TGTGCCAGCTCTCCCAGGTGGGCAGGGGGCGTGGAAGCTTTCTTT. Its translation: CASSPRWAGGVEAFF. Full variable domain (missing parts from reference TRBV18 and TRBJ1-1): NAGVMQNPRHLVRRRGQEARLRCSPMKGHSHVYWYRQLPEEGLKFMVYLQKENIIDESGMPKERFSAEFPKEGPSILRIQQVVRGDSAAYFCASSPRWAGGVEAFFGQGTRLTVV.

The J gene is TRBJ2-1, the V gene TRBV9; TRBD2 matches 9 bases. The CDR3 spans 17 residues. Germline V lookup: CDR1 SGDLS, CDR2 YYNGEE. The V and J ends lost 1 base and 6 bases, in that order; junction bases with no gene match: 11. CDR3: CASSVTFLAGYSNEQFF. DNA for the CDR3: TGTGCCAGCAGCGTAACGTTCCTAGCGGGATATTCCAATGAGCAGTTCTTC.